Shown below are 10 T cell receptor beta chains from a single sample sequenced in a study of T cell changes during pregnancy in multiple sclerosis. The repertoire was sequenced with immunoSEQ multiplex PCR; TCRdb's copy has only in-frame clones and lacks some. Seen here are tens of thousands of clones, about 89% observed once, and the top ten hold around 0.6%. The input for sequencing was CD4+ T cells from peripheral blood mononuclear cells, taken in the first trimester of pregnancy. These receptors were collected from a female donor with multiple sclerosis, enrolled in a pregnancy study.

The genes are TRBV5-1 and TRBJ2-2; D call uncertain. Germline-derived CDR1 and CDR2 are SGHRS and YFSETQ. V lost 0 bases to trimming and J lost 4 bases, with 4 bases between them. This CDR3 is built from 13 residues. The CDR3 sequence: CASSLAGTGELFF. The CDR3 DNA follows: TGCGCCAGCAGCTTGGCGGGCACCGGGGAGCTGTTTTTT.

The V gene is TRBV6-1, the J gene TRBJ1-3; D is uncertain. The germline V gene encodes CDR1 MNHNS and CDR2 SASEGT. V was pared by 7 bases and J by 1 base, with 5 bases between. The CDR3 covers 12 residues. CDR3 nucleotide sequence: TGTGCCAGCACAGTATCTGGAAACACCATATATTTT. Its protein is CASTVSGNTIYF.

The chain carries TRBV7-9 and TRBJ1-4; weak D call: TRBD1 (5 bases). CDR1 SEHNR and CDR2 FQNEAQ come from the germline V gene (reference sequence). V lost 5 bases and J lost 7, with 11 bases in between. This CDR3 region has 13 residues. CDR3 residues: CASSQDISEKLFF. The DNA of the CDR3 is TGTGCCAGCAGCCAGGACATTAGTGAAAAACTGTTTTTT. Based on the CDR3 plus reference TRBV7-9 and TRBJ1-4, the full variable domain is DTGVSQNPRHKITKRGQNVTFRCDPISEHNRLYWYRQTLGQGPEFLTYFQNEAQLEKSRLLSDRFSAERPKGSFSTLEIQRTEQGDSAMYLCASSQDISEKLFFGSGTQLSVL.

In DNA, the CDR3 is TGCGCCAGCAGCCAAAGGACTAGCGGGAGCACAGATACGCAGTATTTT. Encoded protein: CASSQRTSGSTDTQYF. V gene TRBV4-1 combines with J gene TRBJ2-3; 11 bases are shared with TRBD2. Trimming removed 2 bases from V and 0 bases from J; junction bases left unmatched: 1. CDR1 MGHRA and CDR2 YSYEKL come from the germline V gene. The length of the CDR3 is 16 residues.

The chain uses TRBV5-1 and TRBJ2-1; TRBD2 agrees at 9 bases. J lost 9 bases, V lost 0 bases, and 4 bases had no gene match. This CDR3 is 14 amino acids long. Germline CDR1 reads SGHRS; CDR2 reads YFSETQ. The CDR3, as DNA: TGCGCCAGCAGCTTGGGTTTAGCGGGAGTTGAGCAGTTCTTC. Encoded protein: CASSLGLAGVEQFF.

The V and J genes are TRBV6-1 and TRBJ1-2; D gene uncertain. V lost 7 bases, J lost 4 bases, and 10 bases lay in between. Germline CDR1 is MNHNS and CDR2 is SASEGT. CDR3 length: 12 residues. CDR3 amino acids: CASTSTTYGYTF. The CDR3 coding sequence is TGTGCCAGCACCTCTACTACCTATGGCTACACCTTC.

This chain connects TRBV6-6 to TRBJ1-1; TRBD1 agrees at 7 bases. Germline lookup yields CDR1 MNHNY and CDR2 SVGAGI (reference sequence). V shed 6 bases, J shed 13 bases, and the junction held 11 bases outside the gene matches. CDR3 length equals 12 residues. The CDR3 DNA reads TGTGCCAGCAGGGCCGGAGACAGGGAGATTTTCTTT. This codes for CASRAGDREIFF.

The genes are TRBV19 and TRBJ1-1; D is possibly TRBD1 (5 bases). V was trimmed by 5 bases and J by 1 base, leaving 17 bases between them. The CDR3 spans 16 residues. CDR1 is LNHDA and CDR2 is SQIVND in the germline V gene (reference sequence). The CDR3 is CASSLFSLGGNTEAFF. The CDR3 bases are TGTGCCAGTAGTTTGTTTTCGCTGGGGGGGAACACTGAAGCTTTCTTT.

The rearrangement joins TRBV7-2 to TRBJ2-1, with D possibly being TRBD2 (6 bases). The CDR3 is 14 amino acids. Trimming shortened V by 5 bases and J by 4 bases, and 12 bases separated the two germline ends. The germline V gene has CDR1 SGHTA and CDR2 FQGNSA. The CDR3 sequence: CASSTVGTYNEQFF. As DNA, the CDR3 is TGTGCCAGCAGCACAGTGGGGACTTACAATGAGCAGTTCTTC.

The chain recombines TRBV30 with TRBJ2-7; a possible D gene is TRBD2 (6 bases). The CDR3 runs 15 residues. V lost 0 bases and J lost 6, with 18 bases in between. Germline CDR1 and CDR2: GTSNPN and SVGIG (reference sequence). CDR3 DNA: TGTGCCTGGAGTGTACCGCGGCGGGGCCCGCCCGAGCAGTACTTC. The encoded protein is CAWSVPRRGPPEQYF.